The rows below give T cell receptor beta chains drawn from one sample of a study of patients and donors after allogeneic stem cell transplantation. MiXCR, applied by TCRdb to the RT-PCR reads, yields one record per CDR3 protein. The table includes 15,000 to 20,000 distinct CDR3 sequences, about 30% detected once. The sequencing input was blood, either unsorted or a sorted T cell fraction (not recorded which). The receptors here all came from a human donor who was either an allogeneic HSCT recipient or a stem cell or donor lymphocyte infusion donor (not recorded which). It is not recorded whose cells these are; they may come from a transplant donor. CDR3s include the opening cysteine and the closing phenylalanine or tryptophan. Fields, in order: J gene, D gene, clone size, V gene, CDR3 DNA, CDR3 protein. D genes are given only for firm matches. Not all rows give a size; the values are once, few, many and, for expanded clones, a class.

TRBJ1-2	.	few	TRBV9	TGTGCCAGCAGCGTACAAAGCCGCACAGCATCCTATGGCTACACCTTC	CASSVQSRTASYGYTF
TRBJ2-1	TRBD1	.	TRBV5-1	TGCGCCAGCAGCTTGTTGGCAACAGGGGCCCCCTACAATGAGCAGTTCTTC	CASSLLATGAPYNEQFF
TRBJ2-7	TRBD2	.	TRBV20-1	TGCAGTGCTTCCGACATAGCGGGGGGACCCTACGAGCAGTACTTC	CSASDIAGGPYEQYF
TRBJ1-6	.	medium-sized	TRBV7-8	TGTGCCAGCAGCTCGACGGGAACCCGGGAGAGCACCCTCCACTTT	CASSSTGTRESTLHF
TRBJ1-1	.	.	TRBV4-1	TGCGCCAGCAGCCAAGTGGGGCGGAAGAACACTGAAGCTTTCTTT	CASSQVGRKNTEAFF
TRBJ1-1	.	many	TRBV5-1	TGCGCCAGCAGCCCCTCCCGGCAGGGGTTTCGGTACACTGAAGCTTTCTTT	CASSPSRQGFRYTEAFF
TRBJ2-2	.	.	TRBV6-2/TRBV6-3	TGTGCCAGCGGCCACACGAACACCGGGGAGCTGTTTTTT	CASGHTNTGELFF
TRBJ1-1	.	many	TRBV6-5	TGTGCCAGCAGTTATCTCGGGGGGGACACTGAAGCTTTCTTT	CASSYLGGDTEAFF
TRBJ2-7	TRBD2	few	TRBV20-1	TGCAGTGCTAGTGGCGGGGGGGCCGACGAGCAGTACTTC	CSASGGGADEQYF
TRBJ2-3	.	.	TRBV10-3	TGTGCCACCGGGACCCGTTACACAGATACGCAGTATTTT	CATGTRYTDTQYF
TRBJ2-7	.	.	TRBV19	TGTGCCAGTAGTATAGTTGGCAGGGAAGAGCAGTACTTC	CASSIVGREEQYF
TRBJ1-4	.	.	TRBV10-3	TGTGCCATCAGTGAGCGATTCTCAACTAATGAAGAACTGTTTTTT	CAISERFSTNEELFF
TRBJ1-5	TRBD1	.	TRBV5-1	TGCGCCAGCAGCCTAACGACAGGGGCAAATCAGCCCCAGCATTTT	CASSLTTGANQPQHF
TRBJ1-6	.	few	TRBV18	TGTGCCAGCTCTAAGGAGTTCCTTTTGGATTCACCCCTCCACTTT	CASSKEFLLDSPLHF
TRBJ2-1	TRBD2	.	TRBV28	TGTGCCAGCAGTTTGTGGAGCGGGGCCGACAATGAGCAGTTCTTC	CASSLWSGADNEQFF
TRBJ1-6	.	few	TRBV7-9	TGTGCCAGCAGCTTAATGGATTCACCCCTCCACTTT	CASSLMDSPLHF
TRBJ1-6	.	medium-sized	TRBV5-6	TGTGCCAGCAGCTTGGTGGGTTCACCCCTCCACTTT	CASSLVGSPLHF
TRBJ2-1	.	.	TRBV5-1	TGCGCCAGCAGTCTGGTCTTTTCCTACAATGAGCAGTTCTTC	CASSLVFSYNEQFF
TRBJ2-1	TRBD1	.	TRBV29-1	TGCAGCTTTGGACCGTACACAGGGGGGGAGCAGTTCTTC	CSFGPYTGGEQFF
TRBJ2-7	.	many	TRBV6-2/TRBV6-3	TGTGCCAGGCCCTACCCCAGGGGTATCTACGAGCAGTACTTC	CARPYPRGIYEQYF
TRBJ1-5	.	.	TRBV5-1	TGCGCCAGCAGCTCGCAGGGTGGCGGTCAGCCCCAGCATTTT	CASSSQGGGQPQHF
TRBJ2-1	.	few	TRBV9	TGTGCCAGCAGCGTTTACCAGGGCACCTACAATGAGCAGTTCTTC	CASSVYQGTYNEQFF
TRBJ1-5	.	.	TRBV10-3	TGTGCCATCAGTGAATGGGGCAGGGATCAGCCCCAGCATTTT	CAISEWGRDQPQHF
TRBJ1-4	TRBD1	.	TRBV10-3	TGTGCCATCAGTCGCACCCAGGGGGTTGAAAAACTGTTTTTT	CAISRTQGVEKLFF
TRBJ1-6	.	.	TRBV20-1	TGCAGTGCTAGAGATCTGCGGGATTCACCCCTCCACTTT	CSARDLRDSPLHF
TRBJ2-7	.	few	TRBV5-1	TGCGCCAGCAGCGGCAATTCAGGGACCGAGCAGTACTTC	CASSGNSGTEQYF
TRBJ1-5	.	few	TRBV24-1	TGTGCCACCAGTGACACACCCCCAGGGGATCAGCCCCAGCATTTT	CATSDTPPGDQPQHF
TRBJ1-2	.	many	TRBV10-3	TGTGCCATGAGCTGGACAAGAAGCTCGTATGGCTACACCTTC	CAMSWTRSSYGYTF